The 10 T cell receptor beta chains listed next were all sequenced from one sample in a study of post-analysis software for immune sequencing data. Overall study results and limits: Controls showed lower frequencies than patients for 5 or 6 TRBV segments, and TRBV5-6, TRBV5-1 and TRBV20-1 were among these.

Prepared TCR beta cDNA libraries contained unique molecular identifiers. TCRdb ran MiXCR on the PCR reads and lists one entry per CDR3 protein. The sample gives 820,000 or so distinct CDR3 sequences, around 50% of which show up once; approximately 4.4% is in the top ten. The antigens for these receptors are not known. Sequencing was done on a sample of blood. Every receptor here comes from a girl under 18 with multiple sclerosis.

This clonotype occurred a few times. For the CDR3, the DNA is TGTGCCAGCAGTGTTACAGGGGGCAGGTCACCCCTCCACTTT. Protein: CASSVTGGRSPLHF. The gene calls are TRBV2 and TRBJ1-6, with TRBD1 identical over 9 bases. The trim removed 4 bases at V and 10 bases at J, leaving 5 bases unmatched. Germline CDR1 is SNHLY and CDR2 is FYNNEI. CDR3 size: 14 residues.

The table lists this clonotype with a count of one. The V gene is TRBV12-3 or TRBV12-4, the J gene TRBJ2-7; D is ambiguous. The ends were cut back, 5 bases at V and 0 bases at J, with 8 bases in the middle. The CDR3 is 13 residues long. The CDR3 DNA reads as TGTGCCAGCAGTCGACACTACTCCTACGAGCAGTACTTC. Translation gives CASSRHYSYEQYF.

V gene TRBV2 combines with J gene TRBJ2-7; the D gene is possibly TRBD2 (6 bases). Trimming cost V 11 bases and J 9 bases, with 23 bases left between them. The germline gives CDR1 SNHLY, CDR2 FYNNEI. The CDR3 has 13 amino acids. Here the CDR3 reads CAGSGTLSIGQYF. The DNA of the CDR3 is TGTGCCGGCTCCGGGACTCTCTCCATCGGGCAGTACTTC.

In DNA form, the CDR3 reads TGTGCCAGCGGAACCAGGGACTCTCGGCCCCAGCATTTT. Its protein is CASGTRDSRPQHF. The chain recombines TRBV12-3 or TRBV12-4 with TRBJ1-5, with D perhaps TRBD1 (5 bases). V shed 8 bases and J shed 9 bases, with 17 bases lying between them. The CDR3 sequence is 13 residues long.

The chain couples TRBV14 to TRBJ2-7; TRBD2 matches 12 bases. The CDR3 has 18 amino acids. With V trimmed by 3 bases and J by 3 bases, 12 bases remained unmatched. Looked up from germline, CDR1 is SGHDN and CDR2 is FVKESK. The CDR3 DNA follows: TGTGCCAGCAGCCAGAAAGCCCTTCTAGCGGGAGGGCTCTACGAGCAGTACTTC. This gives the protein CASSQKALLAGGLYEQYF.

The gene calls are TRBV2 and TRBJ1-1; 12 bases agree with TRBD1. V was clipped by 7 bases and J by 3 bases; unmatched bases: 15. Germline CDR1 is SNHLY and CDR2 is FYNNEI. The CDR3 loop spans 18 amino acids. CDR3 loop: CASNPGQGAQGRDTEAFF. CDR3 nucleotide sequence: TGTGCCAGCAACCCGGGACAGGGGGCACAAGGGCGGGACACTGAAGCTTTCTTT.

V is TRBV11-1 and J is TRBJ1-6; maybe TRBD1 (5 bases). This CDR3 spans 13 amino acids. CDR1 and CDR2 (germline): SGHAT, FQDESV (reference sequence). Trimming took 3 bases from V and 16 from J, leaving 16 bases between them. The DNA for the CDR3 is TGTGCCAGCAGCTTTCAAGAGGGGCAGACACTCCACTTT. It codes for CASSFQEGQTLHF.

This sequence joins TRBV6-4 and TRBJ2-1, with a weak D call TRBD2 (6 bases). The length of the CDR3 is 16 residues. Germline V gene data show CDR1 as MRHNA and CDR2 as SNTAGT. Trimming left V 0 bases short and J 7 bases short, with 16 bases between. CDR3 residues: CASSDSASDLVNEQFF. Written as DNA, the CDR3 is TGTGCCAGCAGTGACTCTGCTAGCGACCTTGTGAATGAGCAGTTCTTC.

The CDR3 here is CASTLGQIYGYTF. In nucleotides, the CDR3 is TGTGCCAGCACCTTGGGACAGATCTATGGCTACACCTTC. J is TRBJ1-2 and V is TRBV12-3 or TRBV12-4; 7 nucleotides agree with TRBD1. This CDR3 is 13 amino acids long. V shed 7 bases, J shed 4 bases, and the junction held 6 bases outside the gene matches.

The gene calls are TRBV29-1 and TRBJ2-1; 12 bases align to TRBD2. V was pared by 1 base and J by 9 bases, with 4 bases of the junction left unmatched. Per germline, CDR1 SQVTM and CDR2 ANQGSEA. The CDR3 has 14 residues. CDR3 residues: CSVEGGLAGTEQFF. DNA of the CDR3: TGCAGCGTTGAAGGTGGACTAGCGGGGACTGAGCAGTTCTTC.